Listed below are T cell receptor beta chains from one sample, sequenced in a study of blood T cells in healthy people across ages. MiXCR was run by TCRdb on the 5' RACE reads, yielding one entry per CDR3 protein. The profile covers around 850,000 distinct CDR3 sequences, with about 34% appearing a single time and roughly 13% taken by the ten largest. The sequencing input was blood. The receptors were sampled from a man aged 18-30 years in good health. CDR3s include the opening cysteine and the closing phenylalanine or tryptophan. A D gene is named only where the DNA matches it firmly. Size is omitted from some rows. Given values are once, few, many or a class for expanded clones.

CDR3aa: CASSLSARTGRRNEQFF
CDR3nt: TGTGCCAGCAGTTTATCAGCCCGGACAGGGAGAAGAAATGAGCAGTTCTTC
d_gene: TRBD1
j_gene: TRBJ2-1
v_gene: TRBV12-3/TRBV12-4
abundance: many

CDR3aa: CAISLVNEQFF
CDR3nt: TGCGCCATCAGCTTGGTCAATGAGCAGTTCTTC
d_gene: NA
j_gene: TRBJ2-1
v_gene: TRBV5-1
abundance: NA

CDR3aa: CASSSKRDGSGEQYF
CDR3nt: TGTGCCAGCAGCTCAAAAAGGGACGGATCGGGGGAGCAGTACTTC
d_gene: NA
j_gene: TRBJ2-5
v_gene: TRBV7-9
abundance: NA

CDR3aa: CASSPSVSYEQYF
CDR3nt: TGTGCCAGCAGCCCCTCCGTTAGTTACGAGCAGTACTTC
d_gene: NA
j_gene: TRBJ2-7
v_gene: TRBV27
abundance: NA

CDR3aa: CSVEGLGCEQFF
CDR3nt: TGCAGCGTTGAAGGTTTGGGGTGTGAGCAGTTCTTC
d_gene: NA
j_gene: TRBJ2-1
v_gene: TRBV29-1
abundance: few

CDR3aa: CSARRGLAGSYNEQFF
CDR3nt: TGCAGTGCTAGGAGGGGACTAGCGGGCTCCTACAATGAGCAGTTCTTC
d_gene: TRBD2
j_gene: TRBJ2-1
v_gene: TRBV20-1
abundance: many

CDR3aa: CASRQGGVADTQYF
CDR3nt: TGCGCCAGCAGGCAAGGTGGGGTGGCAGATACGCAGTATTTT
d_gene: NA
j_gene: TRBJ2-3
v_gene: TRBV5-1
abundance: NA

CDR3aa: CSARTSGVTDTQYF
CDR3nt: TGCAGTGCCCGTACTAGCGGGGTCACAGATACGCAGTATTTT
d_gene: TRBD2
j_gene: TRBJ2-3
v_gene: TRBV20-1
abundance: NA

CDR3aa: CAISESETQYF
CDR3nt: TGTGCCATCAGTGAGTCGGAGACCCAGTACTTC
d_gene: NA
j_gene: TRBJ2-5
v_gene: TRBV10-3
abundance: NA

CDR3aa: CASSYSDRVVKNIQYF
CDR3nt: TGTGCCAGCAGTTACTCGGACAGGGTGGTGAAAAACATTCAGTACTTC
d_gene: TRBD1
j_gene: TRBJ2-4
v_gene: TRBV6-2/TRBV6-3
abundance: NA

CDR3aa: CASSAQGTETQYF
CDR3nt: TGTGCCAGCAGCGCACAAGGGACTGAGACCCAGTACTTC
d_gene: NA
j_gene: TRBJ2-5
v_gene: TRBV7-2
abundance: few

CDR3aa: CASSYSLAGWTDTQYF
CDR3nt: TGTGCCAGCAGTTACTCACTAGCGGGGTGGACAGATACGCAGTATTTT
d_gene: TRBD2
j_gene: TRBJ2-3
v_gene: TRBV6-5
abundance: few

CDR3aa: CASSQSRNRYGYTF
CDR3nt: TGTGCCAGCAGCCAATCCAGGAATCGCTATGGCTACACCTTC
d_gene: NA
j_gene: TRBJ1-2
v_gene: TRBV14
abundance: few

CDR3aa: CASSASGVPQHF
CDR3nt: TGTGCCAGCAGCGCCTCCGGGGTGCCCCAGCATTTT
d_gene: NA
j_gene: TRBJ1-5
v_gene: TRBV3-1
abundance: NA

CDR3aa: CASSPDSYYGYTF
CDR3nt: TGTGCCAGCAGCCCCGACAGCTACTATGGCTACACCTTC
d_gene: NA
j_gene: TRBJ1-2
v_gene: TRBV7-8
abundance: NA

CDR3aa: CASSWGQASNQPQHF
CDR3nt: TGTGCCAGCAGCTGGGGACAGGCCAGCAATCAGCCCCAGCATTTT
d_gene: TRBD1
j_gene: TRBJ1-5
v_gene: TRBV5-5
abundance: NA